A selection of T cell receptor beta chains follows, all from one sample in a study of blood T cell repertoires in COVID-19. Assay used: immunoSEQ multiplex PCR; TCRdb lists only in-frame clones, some missing. This table has around 140,000 clones, around 73% appearing once. Sequenced material: PBMCs or T cells enriched from blood (not recorded which). Every receptor here comes from a woman aged 50 to 65 who had recovered from COVID-19. The CDR3 runs from the conserved cysteine through the conserved F or W. Fields, in order: CDR3 length, V gene, J gene, CDR3 protein.

15,TRBV29-1,TRBJ2-1,CSVEAAGVGYNEQFF
15,TRBV12-5,TRBJ1-2,CASGPDRDSPYGYTF
15,TRBV27,TRBJ2-1,CASSLNRVVLNEQFF
14,TRBV5-8,TRBJ1-6,CASSSQGGISPLHF
15,TRBV7-6,TRBJ1-1,CASSLAGGFNTEAFF
15,TRBV9,TRBJ2-2,CASSEGQGNTGELFF
13,TRBV5-6,TRBJ1-4,CASSIQWAEKLFF
14,TRBV11-2,TRBJ1-2,CASSLGQGPYGYTF
14,TRBV4-1,TRBJ2-1,CASSQGMNSHEQFF
16,TRBV6-6,TRBJ2-1,CASSYSNRASHNEQFF
13,TRBV7-9,TRBJ1-6,CASSLAQNSPLHF
18,TRBV7-9,TRBJ2-7,CASSLRIPGTRVSYEQYF
15,TRBV5-1,TRBJ2-2,CASSLGQNQLGELFF
13,TRBV19,TRBJ1-1,CETRDYMNTEAFF
16,TRBV2,TRBJ1-4,CASSSSDGSEGENSVF
15,TRBV19,TRBJ2-2,CASSAGTGNTGELFF
18,TRBV4-1,TRBJ1-3,CASSLFSAGASSGNTIYF
13,TRBV29-1,TRBJ1-2,CSVAGRGSGGYTF
16,TRBV19,TRBJ1-6,CASSLPGQGFYSPLHF
16,TRBV6-6,TRBJ1-1,CASSLRTGATGVGAFF
15,TRBV18,TRBJ1-6,CASSLSGQDNSPLHF
15,TRBV5-1,TRBJ1-2,CASSKTGDRNYGYTF
14,TRBV15,TRBJ2-5,CATSSDRRDRPTYF
15,TRBV19,TRBJ1-2,CASSSHPRQGNGYTF
15,TRBV5-1,TRBJ2-3,CASSPRDKGADTQYF
17,TRBV10-3,TRBJ2-5,CAIRSLEGGGVQETQYF
14,TRBV13,TRBJ2-3,CASSSGLATDTQYF
14,TRBV7-2,TRBJ1-2,CASSLDGGMNGYTF
15,TRBV14,TRBJ1-3,CASTLDGGAGNTIYF
20,TRBV28,TRBJ2-7,CASSALPGQGPLGGFHEQYF
13,TRBV7-3,TRBJ2-1,CASSFSGYNEQFF
16,TRBV5-1,TRBJ1-3,CASTSTDGGSGNTIYF
13,TRBV2,TRBJ1-1,CASSALQAVEAFF
15,TRBV5-4,TRBJ2-5,CASRGGLAGQETQYF
14,TRBV28,TRBJ1-1,CASSLGRGHTEAFF
14,TRBV7-2,TRBJ2-1,CASSFPGTVNEQFF
14,TRBV19,TRBJ2-4,CASRVGGAKNIQYF